Each of the 8 T cell receptor beta chains below was sequenced from the same sample in a study of regulatory T cells in long-lasting Graves disease. Both iRepertoire HTBI primers and Arm-PCR of CDR3 regions were used to build the TCR beta libraries. Using its own MiXCR run on the multiplex PCR reads, TCRdb lists one record per CDR3 protein. The data show some 230,000 distinct CDR3 sequences, around 18% seen once. Time point meaning: newly diagnosed GD, antithyroid drugs for less than 3 months. PBMCs were the source of the RNA used for TCR sequencing. The starting material was peripheral blood mononuclear cells (PBMCs), obtained at new diagnosis, from a patient treated with antithyroid drugs. The receptors derive from a female donor with Graves disease.

This clonotype was counted at least ten times. DNA of the CDR3: TGCAGTGCTAGAGATGGGGGACAGGGGATGAAACCCCTCCACTTT. Protein product: CSARDGGQGMKPLHF. This sequence joins TRBV20-1 and TRBJ1-6; TRBD1 agrees at 10 bases. CDR1 is DFQATT and CDR2 is SNEGSKA in the germline V gene (reference sequence). V lost 0 bases and J lost 12; bases outside the gene matches: 8. The CDR3 is 15 amino acids.

The chain joins TRBV5-6 to TRBJ1-1; D unclear. The CDR3 loop spans 13 amino acids. V lost 2 bases to trimming and J lost 6 bases, with 11 bases between them. In germline, CDR1 is SGHDT, CDR2 YYEEEE. The CDR3 DNA sequence: TGTGCCAGCAGCTTAGGACCTAGCCCTGAAGCTTTCTTT. Protein sequence: CASSLGPSPEAFF.

Worth noting for this clonotype: Mismatch with germline at one junction end may stem from a read error. The V and J genes are TRBV7-7 and TRBJ2-1, with D uncertain. CDR1 and CDR2 from the germline V gene are SSHAT and FNYEAQ (reference sequence). The CDR3 runs 15 residues. In DNA form, the CDR3 reads TGTGCTAGCAGCACCCGGCGGAGCTCCTACAATGAGCAGTTCTTC. Encoded protein: CASSTRRSSYNEQFF.

This clonotype showed up just once. A much more abundant neighbour one base away suggests this may be a read error. The chain recombines TRBV24-1 with TRBJ1-3; unclear D gene. Deletions cut 10 bases from V and 2 bases from J, with 14 bases between. The germline gives CDR1 KGHDR, CDR2 SFDVKD. The CDR3 length is 14 residues. CDR3 sequence (DNA): TGTGCCACGATAGTGTGGGGTACTGGAAACACCATATATTTT. This encodes CATIVWGTGNTIYF.

This clonotype was seen many times. V and J are TRBV2 and TRBJ2-5, with D unresolved. CDR3 length equals 13 residues. Trimming took off 7 bases at V and 5 bases at J, with 14 bases between the two ends. The V gene's germline CDR1 is SNHLY and CDR2 FYNNEI. CDR3 sequence: CASISEQSETQYF. Here the CDR3 DNA reads TGTGCCAGCATATCGGAACAGTCCGAGACCCAGTACTTC.

This clonotype was found many times. CDR3 protein: CASSRTGVLSYNEQFF. The CDR3 DNA reads as TGTGCCAGCAGCAGGACAGGGGTGCTATCCTACAATGAGCAGTTCTTC. J is TRBJ2-1 and V is TRBV5-6; TRBD1 agrees at 9 bases. Germline CDR1 SGHDT, CDR2 YYEEEE. V was clipped by 4 bases and J by 1 base; unmatched bases: 6. The CDR3 runs to 16 residues.

This clonotype occurred many times. The DNA of the CDR3 is TGTGCCAGCACAGACTTGGGACAGACCTATGGCTACACCTTC. It is translated as CASTDLGQTYGYTF. J is TRBJ1-2 and V is TRBV5-4; TRBD1 agrees at 7 bases. This CDR3 has 14 amino acids. Trimming took 6 bases from V and 4 from J; bases not matched to a gene: 9. The V gene's germline CDR1 is SGHNT and CDR2 YYREEE (reference sequence).

This clonotype was seen at least ten times. The chain joins TRBV3-1 to TRBJ1-2; TRBD1 aligns across 9 bases. J gave up 6 bases and V 4 bases, and 12 bases lay outside the gene matches. The CDR3 loop spans 16 amino acids. CDR1 and CDR2 (germline): LGHDT, YNNKEL (reference sequence). The CDR3, as DNA: TGTGCCAGCAGCCCACCGACCGGGACAGGGCGAAATGGCTACACCTTC. Residues: CASSPPTGTGRNGYTF.